This T cell receptor beta chain was sequenced during a study of CD4 T cells in relation to SARS-CoV-2 and coronaviruses. CD4 enrichment then naive enrichment separated naive from memory CD4+ cells. Naive and memory CD4+ T cell DNA was deep-sequenced without culture. Assay: immunoSEQ multiplex PCR; the TCRdb copy retains only in-frame clones and omits some. The table records more than 30,000 clones, 70% to 90% of them present only once. In the case of this clone: The junction departs from the called germline gene at one end, perhaps through a read error.

The source material was memory CD4+ T cells from PBMCs. The TCR originated in an adult with COVID-19.

The CDR3: CASSFDGNRPQHF. For the CDR3, the DNA is TGTGCCAGCAGTTTCGACGGGAATCGGCCCCAGCATTTT. The chain recombines TRBV28 with TRBJ1-5; D not resolved. The CDR3 has 13 residues. In germline, CDR1 is MDHEN, CDR2 SYDVKM.